This record concerns one TCR beta chain sequence. What it binds is unknown. Terminally differentiated effector memory CD45RA+ cells were left out of the naive CD8 fraction, which was CD45RO-negative and positively selected for CCR7. Recent acute infections and vaccinations were absent in the healthy HIV-negative adult donors. This entry belongs to a study of shared clonotypes between healthy human individuals. Study-wide background: Researchers assigned three CD4 naive, three CD4 memory, two CD8 naive and one CD8 memory plate to each donor. Whole-study results and caveats: The study drew on few donors, limiting represented genetic and exposure-history diversity.

Every immunoSEQ plate was one replicate of a subset's evenly spread DNA. Method: immunoSEQ multiplex PCR; TCRdb's copy keeps in-frame clones and lacks some. The sample includes approximately 2,200,000 clones, 85% to 95% of them seen just once. From germline, CDR1 is LNHDA and CDR2 SQIVND (reference sequence). CDR3 length: 12 residues. V lost 6 bases to trimming and J lost 6 bases, with 11 bases between them. This chain joins TRBV19 and TRBJ1-1; the D is unclear. The sequence was obtained from a man between 18 and 29 years old in good health. Some clones in this sample may be carry-over from other donors' samples. The sequenced sample was naive CD8+ T cells from PBMCs. The CDR3 is CASSGGEPEAFF. In DNA form, the CDR3 reads TGTGCCAGTAGCGGCGGGGAACCTGAAGCTTTCTTT.